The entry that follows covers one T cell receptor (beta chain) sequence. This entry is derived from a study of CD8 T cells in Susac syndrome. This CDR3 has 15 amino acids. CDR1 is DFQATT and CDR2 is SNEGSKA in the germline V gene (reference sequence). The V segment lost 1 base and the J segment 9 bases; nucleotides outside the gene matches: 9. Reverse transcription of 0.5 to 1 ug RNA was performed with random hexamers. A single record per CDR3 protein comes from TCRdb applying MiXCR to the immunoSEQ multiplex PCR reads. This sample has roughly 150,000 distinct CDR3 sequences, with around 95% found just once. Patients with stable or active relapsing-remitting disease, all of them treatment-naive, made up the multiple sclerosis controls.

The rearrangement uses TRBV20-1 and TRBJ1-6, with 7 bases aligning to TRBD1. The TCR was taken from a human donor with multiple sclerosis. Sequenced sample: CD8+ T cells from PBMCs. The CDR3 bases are TGCAGTGCTAGAGCGAGGGGGCAGGGTAGTTCACCCCTCCACTTT. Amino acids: CSARARGQGSSPLHF.